These 14 T cell receptor beta chains came from one sample sequenced in a study of T cell responses to AZD1222 COVID-19 vaccine. Using immunoSEQ multiplex PCR, the repertoire was profiled, and TCRdb retains in-frame clones only, with some absent. The sample holds more than 100,000 clones, over 90% seen once. Sequenced here: peripheral blood, sampled on day 0 of AZD1222 vaccination. The origin of the receptors is an adult in good health.

In its sample, this clone was seen a few times. The chain combines TRBV5-1 with TRBJ1-5; no firm D call. Germline-derived CDR1 and CDR2 are SGHRS and YFSETQ. The length of the CDR3 is 14 residues. Trimming shortened V by 2 bases and J by 1 base, and 7 bases separated the two germline ends. CDR3 sequence: CASSLSDSNQPQHF. Written as DNA, the CDR3 is TGCGCCAGCAGCTTATCAGACAGCAATCAGCCCCAGCATTTT. Drawing the rest from reference TRBV5-1 and TRBJ1-5, the complete variable domain is KAGVTQTPRYLIKTRGQQVTLSCSPISGHRSVSWYQQTPGQGLQFLFEYFSETQRNKGNFPGRFSGRQFSNSRSEMNVSTLELGDSALYLCASSLSDSNQPQHFGDGTRLSIL.

This chain uses TRBV5-4 with TRBJ2-3; either TRBD1 or TRBD2 may fit D (6 bases each). With 0 bases removed from V and 2 bases from J, the gap between germline ends came to 13 bases. This CDR3 is built from 16 residues. CDR1 SGHNT and CDR2 YYREEE come from the germline V gene (reference sequence). CDR3 protein: CASSLAVGGFTDTQYF. The CDR3 nucleotides are TGTGCCAGCAGCTTGGCCGTAGGGGGGTTCACAGATACGCAGTATTTT.

The chain links TRBV28 to TRBJ1-4, with D possibly TRBD1 on 5 matching bases. CDR3 length equals 13 residues. V was pared by 6 bases and J by 8 bases, with 13 bases between. Germline V gene data show CDR1 as MDHEN and CDR2 as SYDVKM. CDR3 region: CASRGDGREKLFF. The CDR3, as DNA: TGTGCCAGCAGAGGGGACGGGAGAGAAAAACTGTTTTTT.

This chain links TRBV6-5 with TRBJ2-7; 7 bases map to TRBD1. Germline V gives CDR1 MNHEY, CDR2 SVGAGI. Losses at the gene ends were 3 bases for V and 12 bases for J; bases not matched to a gene: 14. CDR3 length: 14 residues. The CDR3 DNA follows: TGTGCCAGCAGTTATGGAGACAGGGTCAACTCCCTGTACTTC. This codes for CASSYGDRVNSLYF.

This clone was seen only once. The chain employs TRBV10-3 and TRBJ1-3, with 10 bases lining up with TRBD1. The J segment lost 4 bases and the V segment lost 6 bases, leaving 3 bases of the junction unmatched. CDR1 is ENHRY and CDR2 is SYGVKD in the germline V gene. The CDR3 runs 14 residues. The CDR3 DNA follows: TGTGCCATCAGAGCGGGACAGGGGGGAAACACCATATATTTT. It yields the protein CAIRAGQGGNTIYF.

This chain uses TRBV9 with TRBJ1-1, with no clear D. V lost 0 bases to trimming and J lost 7 bases, with 10 bases between them. The V gene's germline CDR1 is SGDLS and CDR2 YYNGEE. The CDR3 covers 13 residues. Here the CDR3 reads CASSVVDGVEAFF. The CDR3, as DNA: TGTGCCAGCAGCGTAGTGGACGGGGTTGAAGCTTTCTTT.

The V and J genes are TRBV19 and TRBJ1-2, with 9 positions matching TRBD1. With V trimmed by 5 bases and J by 4 bases, 8 bases remained unmatched. Germline loops: CDR1 LNHDA, CDR2 SQIVND (reference sequence). The CDR3 length is 15 residues. CDR3: CASSADRGALYGYTF. CDR3 coding DNA: TGTGCCAGTAGTGCGGACAGGGGCGCCCTCTATGGCTACACCTTC.

This clone was picked up a small number of times. The V call is TRBV6-2 or TRBV6-3, the J call TRBJ1-5; TRBD1 aligns across 8 bases. Unmatched junction bases numbered 20, after V lost 5 bases and J lost 2 bases. In germline, CDR1 is MNHEY, CDR2 SVGEGT. The CDR3 totals 20 residues. The CDR3 region has the DNA TGTGCCAGCAGTAAGGCGCGCGGGACAGGCTCTGCTGGGGGCAATCAGCCCCAGCATTTT. Translation gives CASSKARGTGSAGGNQPQHF.

V and J are TRBV21-1 and TRBJ1-1; TRBD1, the D gene given by the table, was not confirmed from the DNA. TRBV21-1 corresponds to a pseudogene. The CDR3 has 14 amino acids. The CDR3 is CASSPQGWDTEAFF. The CDR3 DNA is TGTGCCAGCAGCCCCCAGGGATGGGACACTGAAGCTTTCTTT.

The chain joins TRBV25-1 to TRBJ1-2; D is unresolved. The germline gives CDR1 MGHDK, CDR2 SYGVNS. V lost 8 bases and J 5 bases, leaving 15 bases between the germline ends. The CDR3 has 13 residues. The chain's CDR3 is CASRRKEQYGYTF. The DNA for the CDR3 is TGTGCCAGCCGGAGAAAGGAGCAGTATGGCTACACCTTC.

The chain joins TRBV6-5 to TRBJ2-1; D unclear. Germline loops: CDR1 MNHEY, CDR2 SVGAGI. V lost 8 bases and J lost 0, with 8 bases in between. The CDR3 spans 13 residues. The CDR3: CASGQSSYNEQFF. The CDR3 coding sequence is TGTGCCAGCGGGCAAAGCTCCTACAATGAGCAGTTCTTC.

This chain links TRBV10-3 with TRBJ2-5; D might be TRBD1 or TRBD2, each matching 5 bases. Trimming stripped 7 bases from V and 1 base from J, with 10 bases between. The CDR3 contains 13 residues. CDR1 and CDR2 (germline): ENHRY, SYGVKD. As DNA, the CDR3 is TGTGCCATCAATGGGGGACCCCAAGAGACCCAGTACTTC. This gives the protein CAINGGPQETQYF.

The chain carries TRBV10-3 and TRBJ2-1, with 9 bases that match TRBD1. Germline CDR1 reads ENHRY; CDR2 reads SYGVKD. The CDR3 is 13 residues long. V was pared by 7 bases and J by 8 bases, with 6 bases of the junction left unmatched. CDR3 loop: CAINTGGSDEQFF. For the CDR3, the DNA is TGTGCCATCAATACAGGGGGCTCCGATGAGCAGTTCTTC.

A single count supports this clone. The V gene is TRBV30, the J gene TRBJ1-2, with 11 bases fitting TRBD1. The V gene end was trimmed by 0 bases and the J gene end by 1 base; junction bases not matched to a gene: 10. This CDR3 has 18 amino acids. CDR1 GTSNPN and CDR2 SVGIG come from the germline V gene (reference sequence). The DNA for the CDR3 is TGTGCCTGGAGTGTACGGTGGGACAGGGGGGGCATTAACTATGGCTACACCTTC. Protein product: CAWSVRWDRGGINYGYTF.